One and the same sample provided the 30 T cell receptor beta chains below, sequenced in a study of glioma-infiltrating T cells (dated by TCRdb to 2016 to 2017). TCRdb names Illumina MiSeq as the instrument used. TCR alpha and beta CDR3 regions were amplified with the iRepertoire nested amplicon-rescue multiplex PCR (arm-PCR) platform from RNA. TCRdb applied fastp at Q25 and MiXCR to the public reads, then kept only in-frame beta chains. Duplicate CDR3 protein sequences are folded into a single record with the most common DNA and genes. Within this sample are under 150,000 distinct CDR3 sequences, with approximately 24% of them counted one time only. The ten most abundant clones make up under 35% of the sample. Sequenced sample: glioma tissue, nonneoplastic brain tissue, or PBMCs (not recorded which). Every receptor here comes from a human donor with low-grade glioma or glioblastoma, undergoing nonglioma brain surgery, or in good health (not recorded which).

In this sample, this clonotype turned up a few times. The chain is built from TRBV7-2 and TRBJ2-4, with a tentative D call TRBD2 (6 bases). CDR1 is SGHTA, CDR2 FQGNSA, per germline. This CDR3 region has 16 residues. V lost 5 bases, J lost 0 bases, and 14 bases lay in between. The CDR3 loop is CASSVGPGLAKNIQYF. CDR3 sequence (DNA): TGTGCCAGCAGCGTAGGTCCGGGACTAGCCAAAAACATTCAGTACTTC.

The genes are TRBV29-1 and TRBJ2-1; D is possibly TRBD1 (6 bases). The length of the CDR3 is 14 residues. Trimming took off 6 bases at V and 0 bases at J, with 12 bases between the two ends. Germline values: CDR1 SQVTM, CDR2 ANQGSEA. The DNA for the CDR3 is TGCAGCGTCCCCGACAGGCCCTCCTACAATGAGCAGTTCTTC. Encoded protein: CSVPDRPSYNEQFF.

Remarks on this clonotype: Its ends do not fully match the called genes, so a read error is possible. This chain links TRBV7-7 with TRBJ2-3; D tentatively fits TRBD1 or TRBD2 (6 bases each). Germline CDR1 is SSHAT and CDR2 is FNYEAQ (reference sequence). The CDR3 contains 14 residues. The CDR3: CASSLSPGANTQYF. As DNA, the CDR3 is TGTGCTAGCAGCTTAAGCCCGGGGGCTAATACGCAGTATTTT. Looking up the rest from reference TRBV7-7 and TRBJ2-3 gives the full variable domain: GAGVSQSPRYKVTKRGQDVTLRCDPISSHATLYWYQQALGQGPEFLTYFNYEAQPDKSGLPSDRFSAERPEGSISTLTIQRTEQRDSAMYRCASSLSPGANTQYFGPGTRLTVL.

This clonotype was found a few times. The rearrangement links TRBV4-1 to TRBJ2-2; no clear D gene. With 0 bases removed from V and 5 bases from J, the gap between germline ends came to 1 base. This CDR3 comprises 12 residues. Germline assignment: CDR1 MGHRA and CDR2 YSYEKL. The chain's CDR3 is CASSQETGELFF. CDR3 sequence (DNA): TGCGCCAGCAGCCAAGAGACCGGGGAGCTGTTTTTT.

CDR3 sequence: CASGQLREFF. The CDR3 DNA follows: TGTGCCAGCGGACAACTTCGGGAGTTCTTC. V gene TRBV28 combines with J gene TRBJ2-1, with D possibly being TRBD1 (5 bases). This CDR3 spans 10 amino acids. Trimming pared 8 bases from V and 14 bases from J, leaving 13 bases between. From germline, CDR1 is MDHEN and CDR2 SYDVKM.

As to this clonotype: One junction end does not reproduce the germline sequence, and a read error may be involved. The CDR3 here is CAIRPSGTRFPNEQLF. Here the CDR3 DNA reads TGTGCCATCAGACCCTCCGGGACTAGATTCCCTAATGAGCAGTTATTC. The J gene is TRBJ2-1, the V gene TRBV10-3; TRBD2 agrees at 8 bases. Germline loops: CDR1 ENHRY, CDR2 SYGVKD. CDR3 size: 16 residues.

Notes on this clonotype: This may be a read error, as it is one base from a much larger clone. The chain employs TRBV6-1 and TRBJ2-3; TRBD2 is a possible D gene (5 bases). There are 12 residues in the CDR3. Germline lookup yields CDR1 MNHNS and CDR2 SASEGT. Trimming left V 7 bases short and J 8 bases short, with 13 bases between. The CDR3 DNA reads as TGTGCCAGCATGGGAGTTCCTGGTACGCAGTATTTT. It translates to CASMGVPGTQYF.

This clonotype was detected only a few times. The CDR3 nucleotides are TGTGCCAGCTCCTCAGGGGGCCACGAGCAGTACGTC. This encodes CASSSGGHEQYV. This chain connects TRBV7-9 to TRBJ2-7; TRBD1 matches 8 bases. Germline V gene sequence: CDR1 SEHNR, CDR2 FQNEAQ (reference sequence). This CDR3 is built from 12 residues. The trim removed 8 bases at V and 5 bases at J, leaving 5 bases unmatched.

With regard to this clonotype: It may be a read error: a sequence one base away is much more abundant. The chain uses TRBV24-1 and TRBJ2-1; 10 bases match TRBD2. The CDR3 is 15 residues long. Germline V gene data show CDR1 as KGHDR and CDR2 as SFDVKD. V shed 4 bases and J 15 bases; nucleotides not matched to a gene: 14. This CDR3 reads CATSEGGLAQLYRFF. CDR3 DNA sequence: TGTGCCACCAGTGAAGGGGGACTAGCGCAACTATATCGGTTCTTC.

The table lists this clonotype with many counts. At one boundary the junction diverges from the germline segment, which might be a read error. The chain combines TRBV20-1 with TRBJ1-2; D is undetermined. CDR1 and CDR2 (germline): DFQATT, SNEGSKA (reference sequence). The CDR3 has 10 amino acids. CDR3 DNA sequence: TGCAGTGCTAGAGAGTGGGAACAGCTTTTC. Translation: CSAREWEQLF.

Here the CDR3 DNA reads TGTGCCAGCAGTTTATCCGGGACACCCTCTGGAAACACCATATATTTT. Protein: CASSLSGTPSGNTIYF. The chain couples TRBV28 to TRBJ1-3, with D possibly matching TRBD1 (6 bases). The CDR3 is 16 residues long. CDR1 is MDHEN, CDR2 SYDVKM, per germline. Trimming left V 1 base short and J 0 bases short, with 10 bases between.

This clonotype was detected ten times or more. The CDR3 is CASSPDNNYGYTF. The DNA for the CDR3 is TGTGCCAGCAGTCCTGACAATAACTATGGCTACACCTTC. This chain uses TRBV27 with TRBJ1-2; D is ambiguous. Germline V gene data show CDR1 as MNHEY and CDR2 as SMNVEV (reference sequence). The CDR3 loop spans 13 amino acids. V was shortened by 5 bases and J by 1 base, with 8 bases between the two germline ends.

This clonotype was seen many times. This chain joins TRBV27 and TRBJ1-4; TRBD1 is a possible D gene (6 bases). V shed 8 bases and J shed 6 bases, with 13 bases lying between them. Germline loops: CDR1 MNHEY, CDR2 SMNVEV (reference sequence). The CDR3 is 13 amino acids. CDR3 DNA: TGTGCCAGCGGGACAACCATACATGAAAAACTGTTTTTT. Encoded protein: CASGTTIHEKLFF.

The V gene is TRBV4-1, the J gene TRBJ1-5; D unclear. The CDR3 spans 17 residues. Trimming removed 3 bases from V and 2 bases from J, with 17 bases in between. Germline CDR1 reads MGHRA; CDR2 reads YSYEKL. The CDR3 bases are TGCGCCAGCAGCCAGGCCGACGGAGGCTCGGGCAATCAGCCCCAGCATTTT. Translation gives CASSQADGGSGNQPQHF.

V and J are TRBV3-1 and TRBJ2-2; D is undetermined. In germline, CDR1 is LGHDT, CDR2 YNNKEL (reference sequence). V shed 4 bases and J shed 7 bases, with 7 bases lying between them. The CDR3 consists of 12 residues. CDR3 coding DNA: TGTGCCAGCAGCCCTAGGGTCGGGGAGCTGTTTTTT. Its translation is CASSPRVGELFF.

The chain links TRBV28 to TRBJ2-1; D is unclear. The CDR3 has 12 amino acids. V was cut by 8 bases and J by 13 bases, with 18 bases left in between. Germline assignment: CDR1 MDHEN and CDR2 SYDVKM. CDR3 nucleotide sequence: TGTGCCAGCGCCCAGATGGCAGGTCCACAGTTCTTC. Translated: CASAQMAGPQFF.

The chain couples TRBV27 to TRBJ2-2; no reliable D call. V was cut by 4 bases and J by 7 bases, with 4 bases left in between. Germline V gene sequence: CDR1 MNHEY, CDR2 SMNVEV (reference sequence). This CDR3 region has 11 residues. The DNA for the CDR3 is TGTGCCAGCAGTTGGATCGGGGAGCTGTTTTTT. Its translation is CASSWIGELFF.

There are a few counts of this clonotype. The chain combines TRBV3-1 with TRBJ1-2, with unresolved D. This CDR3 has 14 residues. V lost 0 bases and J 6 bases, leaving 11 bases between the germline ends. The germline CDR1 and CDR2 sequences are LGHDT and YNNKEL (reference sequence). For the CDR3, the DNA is TGTGCCAGCAGCCAAGATCGGAATTGGGATGGCTACACCTTC. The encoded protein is CASSQDRNWDGYTF.

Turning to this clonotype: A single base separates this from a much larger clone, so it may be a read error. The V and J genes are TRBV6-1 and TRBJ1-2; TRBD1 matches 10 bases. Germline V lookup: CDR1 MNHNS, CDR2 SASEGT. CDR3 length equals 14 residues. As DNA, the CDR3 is TGTACCAGCAACTCAGACAGGGGGCCCTATGGCTACACCTTC. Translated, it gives CTSNSDRGPYGYTF.

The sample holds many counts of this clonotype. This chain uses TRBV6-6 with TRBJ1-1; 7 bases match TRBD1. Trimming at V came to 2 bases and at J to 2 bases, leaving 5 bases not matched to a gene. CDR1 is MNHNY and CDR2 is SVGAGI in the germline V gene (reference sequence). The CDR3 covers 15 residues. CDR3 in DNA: TGTGCCAGCAGTTACCGACAGGGCGGCAACACTGAAGCTTTCTTT. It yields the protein CASSYRQGGNTEAFF.

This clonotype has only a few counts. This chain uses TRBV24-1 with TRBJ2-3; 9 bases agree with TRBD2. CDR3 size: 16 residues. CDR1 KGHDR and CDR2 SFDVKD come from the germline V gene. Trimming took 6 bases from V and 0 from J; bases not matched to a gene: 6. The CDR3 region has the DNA TGTGCCACCAGTACGTTAGCGGGGGCGAGCACAGATACGCAGTATTTT. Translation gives CATSTLAGASTDTQYF.

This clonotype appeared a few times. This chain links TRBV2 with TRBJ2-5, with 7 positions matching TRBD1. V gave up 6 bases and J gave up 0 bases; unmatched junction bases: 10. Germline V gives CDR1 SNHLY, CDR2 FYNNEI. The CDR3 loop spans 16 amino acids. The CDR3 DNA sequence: TGTGCCAGCAGGGCCTGGGACAGCGGATACCAAGAGACCCAGTACTTC. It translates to CASRAWDSGYQETQYF.

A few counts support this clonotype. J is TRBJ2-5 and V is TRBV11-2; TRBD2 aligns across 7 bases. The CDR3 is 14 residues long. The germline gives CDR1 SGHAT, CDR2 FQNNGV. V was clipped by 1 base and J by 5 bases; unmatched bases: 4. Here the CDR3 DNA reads TGTGCCAGCAGCTTAGTACCGCGGGGGGAGACCCAGTACTTC. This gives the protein CASSLVPRGETQYF.

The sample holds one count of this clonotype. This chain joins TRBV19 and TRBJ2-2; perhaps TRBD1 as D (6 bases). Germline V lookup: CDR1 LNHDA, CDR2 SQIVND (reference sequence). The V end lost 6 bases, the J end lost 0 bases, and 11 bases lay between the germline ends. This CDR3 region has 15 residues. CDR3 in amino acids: CASRRTETNTGELFF. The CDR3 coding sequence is TGTGCCAGTAGAAGGACAGAGACGAACACCGGGGAGCTGTTTTTT. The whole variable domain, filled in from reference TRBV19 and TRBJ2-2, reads DGGITQSPKYLFRKEGQNVTLSCEQNLNHDAMYWYRQDPGQGLRLIYYSQIVNDFQKGDIAEGYSVSREKKESFPLTVTSAQKNPTAFYLCASRRTETNTGELFFGEGSRLTVL.

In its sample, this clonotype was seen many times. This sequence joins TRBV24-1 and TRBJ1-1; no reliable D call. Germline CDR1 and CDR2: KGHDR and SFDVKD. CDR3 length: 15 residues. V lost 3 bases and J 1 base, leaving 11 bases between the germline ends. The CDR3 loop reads CATSDPKTGNTEAFF. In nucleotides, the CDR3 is TGTGCCACCAGTGATCCAAAGACGGGGAACACTGAAGCTTTCTTT.

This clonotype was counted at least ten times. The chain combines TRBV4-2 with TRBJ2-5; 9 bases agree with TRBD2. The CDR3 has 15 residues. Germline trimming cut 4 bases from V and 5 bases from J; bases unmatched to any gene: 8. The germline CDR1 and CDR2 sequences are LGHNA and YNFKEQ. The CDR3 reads CASSPRGGADETQYF. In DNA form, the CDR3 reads TGTGCCAGCAGCCCGCGCGGGGGGGCAGATGAGACCCAGTACTTC.

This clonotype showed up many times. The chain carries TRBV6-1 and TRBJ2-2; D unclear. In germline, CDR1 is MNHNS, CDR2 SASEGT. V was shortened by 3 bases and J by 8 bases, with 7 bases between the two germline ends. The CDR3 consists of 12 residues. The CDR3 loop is CASSDRAGELFF. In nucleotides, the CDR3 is TGTGCCAGCAGTGATAGGGCGGGGGAGCTGTTTTTT.

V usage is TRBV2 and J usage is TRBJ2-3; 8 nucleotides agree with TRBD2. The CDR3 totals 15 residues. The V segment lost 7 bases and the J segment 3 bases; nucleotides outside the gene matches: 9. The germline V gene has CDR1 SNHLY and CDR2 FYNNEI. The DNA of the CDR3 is TGTGCCAGCACCACGACTCAGCGGGGGACAGATACGCAGTATTTT. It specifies CASTTTQRGTDTQYF. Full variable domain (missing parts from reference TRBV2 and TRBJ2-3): EPEVTQTPSHQVTQMGQEVILRCVPISNHLYFYWYRQILGQKVEFLVSFYNNEISEKSEIFDDQFSVERPDGSNFTLKIRSTKLEDSAMYFCASTTTQRGTDTQYFGPGTRLTVL.

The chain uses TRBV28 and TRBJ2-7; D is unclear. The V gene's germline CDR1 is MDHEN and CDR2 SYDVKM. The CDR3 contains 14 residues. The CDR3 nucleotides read TGTGCCGGCAGTCTTGGACGTCCCCTCGGGGAGCAGTACGTC. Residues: CAGSLGRPLGEQYV.

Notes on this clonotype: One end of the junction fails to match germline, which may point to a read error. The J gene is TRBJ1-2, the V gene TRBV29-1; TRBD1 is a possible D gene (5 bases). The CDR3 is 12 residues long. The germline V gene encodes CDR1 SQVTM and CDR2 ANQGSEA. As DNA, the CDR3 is TGCAGCGTTGAAGACCAGGGCGGTGGCCACACCTTC. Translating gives CSVEDQGGGHTF.